Below, 21 T cell receptor beta chains from the same sample are listed, as sequenced in a study of blood T cells in healthy people across ages. Primed by a sample-barcoded 5' primer and a J-beta primer mix, a second PCR proceeded for 7 to 11 cycles. Each CDR3 protein is one row after TCRdb ran MiXCR on the 5' RACE reads. The table has approximately 680,000 distinct CDR3 sequences, roughly 30% seen once. Sequencing used blood. The receptors come from a woman older than 75 in good health.

As for this clonotype: A much more abundant neighbour one base away suggests this may be a read error. The chain is built from TRBV28 and TRBJ2-5; perhaps TRBD2 as D (6 bases). Germline lookup yields CDR1 MDHEN and CDR2 SYDVKM. The CDR3 loop spans 14 amino acids. Trimming left V 9 bases short and J 11 bases short, with 25 bases between. Written as DNA, the CDR3 is TGTGCCAGTCTAACCGGGACTCTATCCAATGAGCAGTACTTC. Translating gives CASLTGTLSNEQYF.

Worth noting for this clonotype: Germline and junction disagree at one end, which may indicate a read error. V and J are TRBV10-3 and TRBJ2-7, with D possibly matching TRBD1 (5 bases). The CDR3 has 14 residues. Germline CDR1 and CDR2: ENHRY and SYGVKD. CDR3 sequence reads: CAIRVSRVGYEQYF. The CDR3 DNA follows: TGTGCCATCAGGGTAAGCAGGGTCGGCTACGAGCAGTACTTT.

This clonotype was seen ten or more times. This CDR3 reads CASSYADGNTF. The CDR3 DNA is TGTGCCAGCAGCTATGCAGATGGGAACACCTTC. The J gene is TRBJ1-2, the V gene TRBV5-6; D call uncertain. This CDR3 has 11 residues. V lost 3 bases, J lost 12 bases, and 12 bases lay in between. Germline V gene data show CDR1 as SGHDT and CDR2 as YYEEEE.

Remarks on this clonotype: A much larger clone sits a single nucleotide away, making a read error possible. The chain recombines TRBV5-6 with TRBJ2-1; either TRBD1 or TRBD2 may fit D (6 bases each). The DNA end favors TRBJ2-7, so the J call may be wrong. Per germline, CDR1 SGHDT and CDR2 YYEEEE. CDR3 size: 17 residues. For the CDR3, the DNA is TGTGCCAGCAGTTCGATGGGGGGCGTTAGCTCCTACAATGAGCAGTACTTC. Encoded protein: CASSSMGGVSSYNEQYF.

This clonotype was seen ten or more times. The CDR3 DNA is TGCAGTGCTAGTCCTTGGACTAGCGGGGGGTTTAGGGATACAGATACGCAGTATTTT. Translated, it gives CSASPWTSGGFRDTDTQYF. The gene calls are TRBV20-1 and TRBJ2-3; 14 positions agree with TRBD2. V shed 3 bases, J shed 3 bases, and the junction held 14 bases outside the gene matches. The CDR3 covers 19 residues. Per germline, CDR1 DFQATT and CDR2 SNEGSKA (reference sequence).

The DNA for the CDR3 is TGTGCCAGCAGCCAAGGTTGGGGACGGTTGAACACTGAAGCTTTCTTT. This codes for CASSQGWGRLNTEAFF. The genes are TRBV3-1 and TRBJ1-1; D possibly corresponds to TRBD1 (5 bases). This CDR3 is 16 amino acids long. Germline V CDR1 and CDR2: LGHDT, YNNKEL (reference sequence). Deletions cut 1 base from V and 0 bases from J, with 12 bases between.

Of note for this clonotype: One end of the junction varies from germline; a read error may be responsible. J is TRBJ2-5 and V is TRBV7-7, with TRBD1 matching over 10 bases. The CDR3 loop spans 14 amino acids. Germline loops: CDR1 SSHAT, CDR2 FNYEAQ (reference sequence). CDR3 region: CASSLGTGVETQYF. CDR3 coding DNA: TGTGCTAGCAGCCTGGGGACAGGGGTAGAGACCCAGTACTTC.

The rearrangement uses TRBV6-1 and TRBJ1-1; D may be TRBD1 (6 bases). The CDR3 has 13 residues. The germline CDR1 and CDR2 sequences are MNHNS and SASEGT. V was cut by 11 bases and J by 2 bases, with 15 bases left in between. CDR3 coding DNA: TGTGCCGGTAGTGTTGGGACAAACACTGAAGCTTTCTTT. Translation: CAGSVGTNTEAFF.

This clonotype was recorded many times. The chain uses TRBV10-3 and TRBJ2-7; maybe TRBD2 (6 bases). There are 12 residues in the CDR3. Trimming left V 5 bases short and J 6 bases short, with 11 bases between. CDR1 ENHRY and CDR2 SYGVKD come from the germline V gene. CDR3 region: CAISIQGGEQYF. CDR3 nucleotides: TGTGCCATCAGTATTCAGGGAGGCGAGCAGTACTTC.

The rearrangement joins TRBV5-1 to TRBJ2-5; D not certain. V was cut by 0 bases and J by 4 bases, with 10 bases left in between. This CDR3 region has 14 residues. The germline V gene has CDR1 SGHRS and CDR2 YFSETQ. The CDR3 region has the DNA TGCGCCAGCAGCTTGGGTCACTTAGTAGAGACCCAGTACTTC. As protein: CASSLGHLVETQYF.

Comments on this clonotype: This sequence may be a read error, since a much larger clone differs from it by one base. The chain is built from TRBV30 and TRBJ2-4; D possibly matches TRBD1 or TRBD2 (6 bases each). The CDR3 spans 13 residues. Germline CDR1 is GTSNPN and CDR2 is SVGIG (reference sequence). The CDR3 spells CAWSRDPGQLADF. Written as DNA, the CDR3 is TGTGCCTGGAGTCGAGATCCGGGACAATTAGCGGACTTC.

This clonotype has ten or more counts. One end of the junction is discordant with germline, which a read error may explain. V gene TRBV7-7 combines with J gene TRBJ2-7, with TRBD2 as a possible D gene (5 bases). The CDR3 has 13 residues. Germline V lookup: CDR1 SSHAT, CDR2 FNYEAQ (reference sequence). The CDR3 region has the DNA TGTGCTAGCAGCTTAGCGCTCAACTACGAGCAGTACTTC. Its translation is CASSLALNYEQYF. Based on the CDR3 plus reference TRBV7-7 and TRBJ2-7, the full variable domain is GAGVSQSPRYKVTKRGQDVTLRCDPISSHATLYWYQQALGQGPEFLTYFNYEAQPDKSGLPSDRFSAERPEGSISTLTIQRTEQRDSAMYRCASSLALNYEQYFGPGTRLTVT.

This clonotype was observed many times. This chain connects TRBV12-3 or TRBV12-4 to TRBJ2-3; either TRBD1 or TRBD2 may fit D (6 bases each). The germline V and J ends were trimmed by 10 bases and 0 bases, with 23 bases remaining between them. The CDR3 totals 17 residues. CDR3 bases: TGTGCCACCCGAAGGGGGGTTATAATTTCTAGCACAGATACGCAGTATTTT. The encoded protein is CATRRGVIISSTDTQYF.

This clonotype has a count of ten or more. The chain has TRBV5-1 and TRBJ1-5; possible D gene TRBD1, 5 bases. The CDR3 sequence is 15 residues long. Germline CDR1 is SGHRS and CDR2 is YFSETQ. The V end was cut by 4 bases, the J end by 1 base, with 12 bases between. Here the CDR3 reads CASSAGTGSNQPQHF. The CDR3 DNA reads as TGCGCCAGCAGCGCCGGGACTGGAAGCAATCAGCCCCAGCATTTT.

This clonotype has at least ten counts. This chain joins TRBV7-2 and TRBJ2-5, with 9 bases matching TRBD2. The germline CDR1 and CDR2 sequences are SGHTA and FQGNSA. CDR3 length: 15 residues. The ends lost 2 bases at V and 5 bases at J; junction bases unmatched: 6. The CDR3 region has the DNA TGTGCCAGCAGCTTACTAGCGGGGAGGTGGGAGACCCAGTACTTC. Its protein is CASSLLAGRWETQYF.

The table lists this clonotype with many counts. The rearrangement uses TRBV6-2 or TRBV6-3 and TRBJ2-3; 8 nucleotides align to TRBD2. This CDR3 has 19 amino acids. Germline lookup yields CDR1 MNHEY and CDR2 SVGEGT. Trimming removed 0 bases from V and 2 bases from J; junction bases left unmatched: 13. DNA of the CDR3: TGTGCCAGCAGTTACTCTAGTTCCTTTAGCGGGGCCTACACAGATACGCAGTATTTT. It specifies CASSYSSSFSGAYTDTQYF.

In this sample, this clonotype turned up many times. The rearrangement joins TRBV5-1 to TRBJ2-6; D unresolved. The CDR3 runs 14 residues. Trimming took 4 bases from V and 2 from J, leaving 7 bases between them. In germline, CDR1 is SGHRS, CDR2 YFSETQ. CDR3 DNA: TGCGCCAGCAGCCTTCCGACTGGGGCCAACGTCCTGACTTTC. Protein: CASSLPTGANVLTF.

This clonotype has a count of ten or more. Here the CDR3 DNA reads TGTGCCAGCAGCTTGCAGCGACAATACAATGAGCAGTTCTTC. This gives the protein CASSLQRQYNEQFF. This rearrangement joins TRBV7-9 to TRBJ2-1; D is undetermined. V lost 3 bases and J lost 4, with 10 bases in between. The CDR3 is 14 residues long. The germline CDR1 and CDR2 sequences are SEHNR and FQNEAQ (reference sequence).

There are a few counts of this clonotype. This chain links TRBV30 with TRBJ1-4; possibly TRBD1 for D (5 bases). Trimming shortened V by 0 bases and J by 8 bases, and 13 bases separated the two germline ends. Per the germline V gene, CDR1 is GTSNPN and CDR2 is SVGIG (reference sequence). This CDR3 contains 14 residues. CDR3 in DNA: TGTGCCTGGAGTGTACGTACAGGAAGGGAAAAACTGTTTTTT. It yields the protein CAWSVRTGREKLFF.

This clonotype was seen ten or more times. The chain couples TRBV20-1 to TRBJ2-1; 11 nucleotides line up with TRBD2. Trimming at V came to 6 bases and at J to 7 bases, leaving 8 bases not matched to a gene. The germline V gene has CDR1 DFQATT and CDR2 SNEGSKA (reference sequence). This CDR3 spans 14 amino acids. The CDR3 DNA reads as TGCAGTGCCGTCCTAGCGGGGGGTCGAAATGAGCAGTTCTTC. It encodes CSAVLAGGRNEQFF.

The genes are TRBV9 and TRBJ2-2; TRBD2 agrees at 9 bases. CDR3 length equals 16 residues. Germline values: CDR1 SGDLS, CDR2 YYNGEE. Trimming removed 4 bases from V and 6 bases from J; junction bases left unmatched: 10. CDR3 amino acids: CASSPTAGGFAGELFF. The CDR3 DNA is TGTGCCAGCAGCCCAACAGCGGGGGGATTTGCCGGGGAGCTGTTTTTT.